Below, 29 T cell receptor beta chains from the same sample are listed, as sequenced in a study of sequential checkpoint blockade in melanoma. Stated treatment: randomized to nivolumab then ipilimumab (arm A) or the reverse (arm B). The assay was immunoSEQ multiplex PCR, and TCRdb's table has in-frame clones only and misses some. The sample lists 15,000 to 20,000 clones, approximately 80% occurring once. The sequencing used CD8+ T cells sorted from blood (inferred from file names), collected from a patient given nivolumab and ipilimumab in sequence. All receptors derive from a human donor with melanoma.

The chain employs TRBV29-1 and TRBJ1-1; D gene uncertain. CDR3 length: 11 amino acids. V lost 1 base and J 5 bases, leaving 5 bases between the germline ends. Per the germline V gene, CDR1 is SQVTM and CDR2 is ANQGSEA. The CDR3 spells CSVEVYTEAFF. CDR3 in DNA: TGCAGCGTTGAAGTTTATACTGAAGCTTTCTTT.

The chain uses TRBV2 and TRBJ2-7; D might be TRBD2 (5 bases). Deletions cut 2 bases from V and 2 bases from J, with 10 bases between. This CDR3 spans 14 amino acids. Germline V CDR1 and CDR2: SNHLY, FYNNEI. The CDR3 sequence is CASSESSGPYEQYF. CDR3 coding DNA: TGTGCCAGCAGTGAATCAAGCGGCCCCTACGAGCAGTACTTC.

This clone has only a few counts. V is TRBV11-1 and J is TRBJ2-1; 9 nucleotides align to TRBD1. Per the germline V gene, CDR1 is SGHAT and CDR2 is FQDESV (reference sequence). This CDR3 region has 17 residues. Germline trimming cut 6 bases from V and 0 bases from J; bases unmatched to any gene: 9. The CDR3 DNA reads as TGTGCCAGCAGGCGGACAGGGGCCCTTAGCTCCTACAATGAGCAGTTCTTC. Amino acid sequence: CASRRTGALSSYNEQFF.

This sequence joins TRBV4-3 and TRBJ2-7; TRBD2 aligns across 9 bases. Germline CDR1 reads LGHNA; CDR2 reads YSLEER. The CDR3 covers 16 residues. V trimming: 1 base; J trimming: 3 bases; junction bases outside the gene matches: 7. CDR3 protein: CASSQGFSGSLYEQYF. CDR3 nucleotide sequence: TGCGCCAGCAGCCAAGGATTTAGCGGGAGTCTCTACGAGCAGTACTTC.

The rearrangement joins TRBV4-1 to TRBJ2-7; D may be TRBD2 (6 bases). This CDR3 has 15 amino acids. The V end was cut by 3 bases, the J end by 6 bases, with 18 bases between. Germline assignment: CDR1 MGHRA and CDR2 YSYEKL. The CDR3 is CASSQWVGEEGEQYF. The CDR3, as DNA: TGCGCCAGCAGCCAGTGGGTGGGCGAGGAGGGCGAGCAGTACTTC.

The J gene is TRBJ1-2, the V gene TRBV4-1; unclear D gene. Trimming left V 0 bases short and J 4 bases short, with 18 bases between. The CDR3 sequence is 17 residues long. CDR1 and CDR2 (germline): MGHRA, YSYEKL. The CDR3 spells CASSQEPQDAPLYGYTF. The CDR3, as DNA: TGCGCCAGCAGCCAAGAGCCTCAGGATGCCCCTCTCTATGGCTACACCTTC.

V is TRBV4-1 and J is TRBJ1-1; 9 nucleotides align to TRBD1. J lost 1 base, V lost 5 bases, and 2 bases had no gene match. The CDR3 spans 14 residues. The V gene's germline CDR1 is MGHRA and CDR2 YSYEKL. In DNA form, the CDR3 reads TGCGCCAGCAGCGTGGACAGGGGGAACACTGAAGCTTTCTTT. Protein: CASSVDRGNTEAFF.

The rearrangement uses TRBV4-3 and TRBJ1-6; D remains unclear. Germline CDR1 LGHNA, CDR2 YSLEER. Between the trimmed V and J ends, which lost 0 bases and 3 bases, there was a span of 9 bases. The CDR3 consists of 16 residues. The CDR3 is CASSQEHLSYNSPLHF. For the CDR3, the DNA is TGCGCCAGCAGCCAAGAGCACCTCAGCTATAATTCACCCCTCCACTTT.

This chain links TRBV4-3 with TRBJ2-7, with 8 positions matching TRBD1. In germline, CDR1 is LGHNA, CDR2 YSLEER. The junction had 8 bases not matched to a gene; V was cut back by 4 bases and J by 3 bases. This CDR3 has 15 residues. CDR3 DNA sequence: TGCGCCAGCAGCCTAGGTGTGGGACAGGTCTACGAGCAGTACTTC. Translated, it gives CASSLGVGQVYEQYF.

The rearrangement uses TRBV6-5 and TRBJ1-1, with TRBD1 matching over 8 bases. The germline V gene has CDR1 MNHEY and CDR2 SVGAGI. With 0 bases clipped from V and 4 bases from J, the junction kept 7 bases outside the gene matches. CDR3 length: 16 residues. CDR3 in amino acids: CASSYSGTGYLTEAFF. CDR3 nucleotide sequence: TGTGCCAGCAGTTACTCGGGGACAGGTTACCTCACTGAAGCTTTCTTT.

The chain recombines TRBV6-5 with TRBJ1-2; D is unresolved. From germline, CDR1 is MNHEY and CDR2 SVGAGI. The V gene lost 2 bases and the J gene lost 6 bases, with 10 bases spanning the gap. This CDR3 is built from 13 residues. The CDR3 nucleotides read TGTGCCAGCAGTTACGGAACAGATCATGGCTACACCTTC. Residues: CASSYGTDHGYTF.

The V and J genes are TRBV27 and TRBJ2-1; no firm D call. V was clipped by 3 bases and J by 0 bases, with 12 bases between them. Per the germline V gene, CDR1 is MNHEY and CDR2 is SMNVEV (reference sequence). The CDR3 is 16 residues long. CDR3 protein: CASSFNSPFSYNEQFF. The CDR3 DNA is TGTGCCAGCAGTTTCAACTCCCCTTTCTCCTACAATGAGCAGTTCTTC.

The chain couples TRBV30 to TRBJ2-7; 7 bases are a match to TRBD2. Germline CDR1 reads GTSNPN; CDR2 reads SVGIG (reference sequence). Trimming removed 2 bases from V and 7 bases from J; junction bases left unmatched: 5. The CDR3 runs to 12 residues. This CDR3 reads CAWSSGVWEQYF. Here the CDR3 DNA reads TGTGCCTGGAGTAGCGGGGTATGGGAGCAGTACTTC.

The chain joins TRBV4-2 to TRBJ2-7; tentative D call: TRBD2 (6 bases). The CDR3 is made up of 14 amino acids. Germline V lookup: CDR1 LGHNA, CDR2 YNFKEQ. V was cut by 0 bases and J by 6 bases, with 12 bases left in between. The chain's CDR3 is CASSQDVGGFEQYF. The CDR3 nucleotides are TGTGCCAGCAGCCAAGATGTTGGAGGGTTCGAGCAGTACTTC.

J is TRBJ1-6 and V is TRBV5-1; TRBD1 might be the D (6 bases). The V and J ends lost 4 bases and 0 bases respectively, with 8 bases between them. CDR3 length: 15 amino acids. In germline, CDR1 is SGHRS, CDR2 YFSETQ. CDR3 sequence (DNA): TGCGCCAGCAGCCTGGGGGCCTCCTATAATTCACCCCTCCACTTT. Its translation is CASSLGASYNSPLHF. Full variable domain (missing parts from reference TRBV5-1 and TRBJ1-6): KAGVTQTPRYLIKTRGQQVTLSCSPISGHRSVSWYQQTPGQGLQFLFEYFSETQRNKGNFPGRFSGRQFSNSRSEMNVSTLELGDSALYLCASSLGASYNSPLHFGNGTRLTVT.

J is TRBJ1-2 and V is TRBV4-1; tentatively, D is TRBD1 (6 bases). Trimming stripped 0 bases from V and 2 bases from J, with 10 bases between. Germline V lookup: CDR1 MGHRA, CDR2 YSYEKL. This CDR3 has 15 amino acids. The DNA of the CDR3 is TGCGCCAGCAGCCAAGAACCAGGGGCCAACTATGGCTACACCTTC. Its protein product is CASSQEPGANYGYTF.

This clone has a handful of counts. The rearrangement joins TRBV5-4 to TRBJ2-7, with 8 bases matching TRBD2. Germline CDR1 reads SGHNT; CDR2 reads YYREEE (reference sequence). V dropped 2 bases and J dropped 6; count of bases not matched to a gene: 1. The CDR3 covers 12 residues. The CDR3: CASSFGGGEQYF. In nucleotides, the CDR3 is TGTGCCAGCAGCTTCGGGGGGGGCGAGCAGTACTTC.

V gene TRBV7-9 combines with J gene TRBJ2-7; perhaps TRBD2 as D (6 bases). The CDR3 has 14 amino acids. In germline, CDR1 is SEHNR, CDR2 FQNEAQ (reference sequence). The ends were cut back, 6 bases at V and 2 bases at J, with 14 bases in the middle. The DNA for the CDR3 is TGTGCCAGCAGTAAAACGGGAGTACCCTACGAGCAGTACTTC. Translation: CASSKTGVPYEQYF.

The V call is TRBV10-2, the J call TRBJ1-4, with 8 bases fitting TRBD1. The germline V gene has CDR1 WSHSY and CDR2 SAAADI. This CDR3 is 17 amino acids long. V lost 2 bases and J lost 4; bases outside the gene matches: 9. The CDR3 DNA follows: TGCGCCAGCAGTGAGCGTGACAGGGGAATCATTAATGAAAAACTGTTTTTT. It codes for CASSERDRGIINEKLFF.

V is TRBV4-3 and J is TRBJ2-1; 8 bases align to TRBD2. Per germline, CDR1 LGHNA and CDR2 YSLEER. With V trimmed by 1 base and J by 5 bases, 13 bases remained unmatched. The CDR3 sequence is 18 residues long. In DNA, the CDR3 is TGCGCCAGCAGCCAAGGAGTACTCAGCGGGGGAATAAACAATGAGCAGTTCTTC. Protein: CASSQGVLSGGINNEQFF.

This chain links TRBV27 with TRBJ2-7, with D tentatively TRBD2 (6 bases). This CDR3 has 14 amino acids. V was clipped by 6 bases and J by 6 bases, with 18 bases between them. Germline-derived CDR1 and CDR2 are MNHEY and SMNVEV (reference sequence). CDR3 sequence (DNA): TGTGCCAGCAGGTCCGGGGCGAGGGGACTCGAGCAGTACTTC. As protein: CASRSGARGLEQYF.

The chain couples TRBV7-9 to TRBJ1-1; perhaps TRBD1 as D (6 bases). The CDR3 has 14 amino acids. Germline V lookup: CDR1 SEHNR, CDR2 FQNEAQ (reference sequence). V was clipped by 1 base and J by 4 bases, with 10 bases between them. CDR3: CASSLGQGPTEAFF. The CDR3 DNA sequence: TGTGCCAGCAGCTTAGGGCAGGGGCCCACTGAAGCTTTCTTT.

The chain is built from TRBV7-6 and TRBJ1-2, with 7 bases aligning to TRBD1. Germline V lookup: CDR1 SGHVS, CDR2 FNYEAQ. V lost 5 bases and J lost 6; bases outside the gene matches: 9. CDR3 size: 14 residues. The CDR3 DNA reads as TGTGCCAGCAGCCCCGGGAGGGGGCGGAATGGCTACACCTTC. Protein product: CASSPGRGRNGYTF. Filled out from reference TRBV7-6 and TRBJ1-2, the complete variable domain reads GAGVSQSPRYKVTKRGQDVALRCDPISGHVSLYWYRQALGQGPEFLTYFNYEAQQDKSGLPNDRFSAERPEGSISTLTIQRTEQRDSAMYRCASSPGRGRNGYTFGSGTRLTVV.

The V gene is TRBV9, the J gene TRBJ1-5; 8 bases align to TRBD1. CDR1 is SGDLS and CDR2 is YYNGEE in the germline V gene. The V gene end was trimmed by 3 bases and the J gene end by 6 bases; junction bases not matched to a gene: 5. The CDR3 consists of 14 residues. The CDR3 DNA reads as TGTGCCAGCAGCGCAGGACAGGGCGGTCAGCCCCAGCATTTT. It yields the protein CASSAGQGGQPQHF.

This chain connects TRBV11-2 to TRBJ2-7, with TRBD2 identical over 8 bases. Germline loops: CDR1 SGHAT, CDR2 FQNNGV. The CDR3 totals 15 residues. The junction had 8 bases not matched to a gene; V was cut back by 1 base and J by 6 bases. CDR3 in amino acids: CASSLVFGGAGEQYF. As DNA, the CDR3 is TGTGCCAGCAGCTTAGTTTTCGGGGGGGCGGGCGAGCAGTACTTC.

The chain links TRBV18 to TRBJ1-2; possibly TRBD1 for D (5 bases). The V end lost 2 bases, the J end lost 6 bases, and 22 bases lay between the germline ends. From germline, CDR1 is KGHSH and CDR2 LQKENI. CDR3 size: 17 residues. The CDR3 sequence: CASSPSPSGQGVNGYTF. The CDR3 coding sequence is TGTGCCAGCTCACCAAGCCCTTCTGGCCAGGGTGTTAATGGCTACACCTTC.

The V gene is TRBV28, the J gene TRBJ2-7, with 8 bases that match TRBD1. The CDR3 is made up of 15 amino acids. V lost 3 bases to trimming and J lost 0 bases; unmatched junction nucleotides: 4. Germline V gene sequence: CDR1 MDHEN, CDR2 SYDVKM. In DNA form, the CDR3 reads TGTGCCAGCAGTTTCTCCAGGGGGCTCTCCTACGAGCAGTACTTC. Translation: CASSFSRGLSYEQYF.

V and J are TRBV4-3 and TRBJ2-1; 7 bases agree with TRBD2. J lost 8 bases, V lost 0 bases, and 4 bases had no gene match. The CDR3 has 14 residues. Germline V gene sequence: CDR1 LGHNA, CDR2 YSLEER. CDR3 sequence (DNA): TGCGCCAGCAGCCAAGAGGGGAGGGGAGATGAGCAGTTCTTC. It translates to CASSQEGRGDEQFF.

J is TRBJ1-2 and V is TRBV5-1, with 9 bases identical to TRBD1. Germline V gives CDR1 SGHRS, CDR2 YFSETQ. The CDR3 length is 16 residues. Unmatched junction bases numbered 8, after V lost 4 bases and J lost 1 base. Here the CDR3 DNA reads TGCGCCAGCAGCCTGAAGCGGGACAGGGATAACTATGGCTACACCTTC. Translation: CASSLKRDRDNYGYTF.